Shown below are 21 T cell receptor beta chains from a single sample sequenced in a study of cytomegalovirus exposure and HLA in healthy donors. PCR used 60 Vbeta primers and 13 Jbeta primers. The data were produced by immunoSEQ multiplex PCR, yet TCRdb's version contains in-frame clones alone and is incomplete. The sample carries 200,000 to 250,000 clones, more than 60% recorded once. Sequencing used PBMCs. These receptors were obtained from a woman in her fifties or sixties in good health and CMV-seropositive.

V and J are TRBV18 and TRBJ2-7, with D possibly TRBD1 on 8 matching bases. Per the germline V gene, CDR1 is KGHSH and CDR2 is LQKENI. The CDR3 contains 13 residues. V was pared by 4 bases and J by 6 bases, with 13 bases between. CDR3 protein: CASSQDREGEQYF. DNA of the CDR3: TGTGCCAGCTCACAGGACAGGGAGGGCGAGCAGTACTTC. Variable domain in full (rest from reference TRBV18 and TRBJ2-7): NAGVMQNPRHLVRRRGQEARLRCSPMKGHSHVYWYRQLPEEGLKFMVYLQKENIIDESGMPKERFSAEFPKEGPSILRIQQVVRGDSAAYFCASSQDREGEQYFGPGTRLTVT.

On this clone: Additional DNA sequences in this sample encode the identical CDR3. The chain employs TRBV19 and TRBJ2-7, with 8 bases matching TRBD1. The CDR3 loop spans 15 amino acids. J was trimmed by 4 bases and V by 3 bases; bases with no gene match: 8. Germline assignment: CDR1 LNHDA and CDR2 SQIVND (reference sequence). For the CDR3, the DNA is TGTGCCAGTAGTATGCGTGGACAGGGATTATACGAGCAGTACTTC. Translation gives CASSMRGQGLYEQYF.

J is TRBJ1-6 and V is TRBV9, with D possibly TRBD1 on 5 matching bases. There are 14 residues in the CDR3. Germline V gives CDR1 SGDLS, CDR2 YYNGEE. Deletions cut 2 bases from V and 8 bases from J, with 11 bases between. The CDR3 loop is CASSVEGRDSPLHF. The DNA for the CDR3 is TGTGCCAGCAGCGTGGAGGGCAGGGATTCACCCCTCCACTTT.

This clone came up once. The chain recombines TRBV9 with TRBJ2-7; D gene ambiguous. The V end lost 4 bases, the J end lost 3 bases, and 8 bases lay between the germline ends. The CDR3 covers 12 residues. CDR1 and CDR2 (germline): SGDLS, YYNGEE. The CDR3 sequence is CASSPTGYEQYF. The DNA of the CDR3 is TGTGCCAGCAGCCCCACGGGCTACGAGCAGTACTTC.

The chain uses TRBV6-1 and TRBJ2-5, with D perhaps TRBD1 (7 bases). The J call may be in error: the DNA end matches TRBJ2-7 better. Germline V lookup: CDR1 MNHNS, CDR2 SASEGT. This CDR3 has 15 residues. Here the CDR3 DNA reads TGTGCCAGCAGTGAACAGGGGGGACCTTCCTACGAGCAGTACTTC. Encoded protein: CASSEQGGPSYEQYF.

Comment on this clone: The same CDR3 can be traced to other DNA sequences in this sample. The chain carries TRBV9 and TRBJ2-2; 11 nucleotides match TRBD2. The CDR3 totals 16 residues. The trim removed 3 bases at V and 4 bases at J, leaving 5 bases unmatched. Germline V lookup: CDR1 SGDLS, CDR2 YYNGEE. CDR3 protein: CASSAQGLAVTGELFF. CDR3 DNA: TGTGCCAGCAGCGCTCAGGGACTAGCGGTCACCGGGGAGCTGTTTTTT.

The rearrangement links TRBV7-9 to TRBJ2-5; 7 positions match TRBD2. Germline lookup yields CDR1 SEHNR and CDR2 FQNEAQ (reference sequence). CDR3 size: 18 residues. The junction had 19 bases not matched to a gene; V was cut back by 5 bases and J by 4 bases. CDR3 nucleotides: TGTGCCAGCAGCCCCCTTAGGACTAGTGGAAGGGGAGGAGAGACCCAGTACTTC. Protein sequence: CASSPLRTSGRGGETQYF.

This clone was observed once. The chain combines TRBV5-1 with TRBJ2-7, with D maybe TRBD2 (5 bases). Germline CDR1 reads SGHRS; CDR2 reads YFSETQ. CDR3 size: 13 residues. V lost 0 bases and J lost 2, with 6 bases in between. The CDR3 protein is CASSLGGPYEQYF. The DNA of the CDR3 is TGCGCCAGCAGCTTGGGAGGGCCCTACGAGCAGTACTTC.

The chain is built from TRBV19 and TRBJ2-3; D gene uncertain. This CDR3 contains 12 residues. The V end was cut by 9 bases, the J end by 8 bases, with 15 bases between. CDR1 LNHDA and CDR2 SQIVND come from the germline V gene (reference sequence). CDR3 sequence reads: CASSQTGGTQYF. The CDR3 DNA reads as TGTGCCAGCTCACAAACGGGTGGTACGCAGTATTTT.

The rearrangement joins TRBV12-5 to TRBJ1-2; TRBD1 is a possible D gene (5 bases). The V gene's germline CDR1 is LGHNT and CDR2 FRNRAP. The CDR3 runs to 15 residues. The V and J ends lost 3 bases and 4 bases respectively, with 15 bases between them. Here the CDR3 reads CASGFLLGQTYGYTF. The CDR3 region has the DNA TGTGCTAGTGGTTTTCTCCTGGGGCAGACCTATGGCTACACCTTC.

V and J are TRBV4-3 and TRBJ1-4, with D perhaps TRBD1 (6 bases). V was pared by 10 bases and J by 0 bases, with 18 bases between. Germline CDR1 reads LGHNA; CDR2 reads YSLEER. This CDR3 is built from 16 residues. CDR3 DNA: TGCGCCACCTCGCCCCGGGGGGCGACAACTAATGAAAAACTGTTTTTT. The encoded protein is CATSPRGATTNEKLFF.

The sample holds a few counts of this clone. The chain links TRBV6-1 to TRBJ2-3, with 12 nucleotides matching TRBD1. Germline assignment: CDR1 MNHNS and CDR2 SASEGT. V lost 4 bases, J lost 4 bases, and 6 bases stayed unmatched. The CDR3 loop spans 16 amino acids. CDR3 sequence (DNA): TGTGCCAGCAGTGGCGGGGACAGGGGGCGGGCAGATACGCAGTATTTT. It yields the protein CASSGGDRGRADTQYF.

J is TRBJ2-6 and V is TRBV14; D ambiguous. The CDR3 extends over 16 amino acids. Germline CDR1 SGHDN, CDR2 FVKESK. V gave up 4 bases and J gave up 0 bases, with 10 bases separating them. The CDR3 is CASSPRRSSGANVLTF. Written as DNA, the CDR3 is TGTGCCAGCAGCCCCCGACGGAGCTCTGGGGCCAACGTCCTGACTTTC.

The chain is built from TRBV2 and TRBJ2-3; the match to TRBD2 covers 13 bases. The CDR3 covers 16 residues. Germline loops: CDR1 SNHLY, CDR2 FYNNEI. V gave up 4 bases and J gave up 5 bases; unmatched junction bases: 6. The CDR3: CASSAGTSGMGDTQYF. In DNA, the CDR3 is TGTGCCAGCAGTGCCGGGACTAGCGGGATGGGAGATACGCAGTATTTT.

V and J are TRBV14 and TRBJ1-6; D gene ambiguous. Germline values: CDR1 SGHDN, CDR2 FVKESK. The CDR3 spans 13 residues. Trimming took off 1 base at V and 8 bases at J, with 6 bases between the two ends. The CDR3, as DNA: TGTGCCAGCAGCCAAGTGGCGGATTCACCCCTCCACTTT. Its protein is CASSQVADSPLHF. The full variable domain, completed using reference TRBV14 and TRBJ1-6, is EAGVTQFPSHSVIEKGQTVTLRCDPISGHDNLYWYRRVMGKEIKFLLHFVKESKQDESGMPNNRFLAERTGGTYSTLKVQPAELEDSGVYFCASSQVADSPLHFGNGTRLTVT.

The CDR3 nucleotides read TGCAGCGTTGAAGATGGGCAGGGAGGAGAAAAACTGTTTTTT. Translation gives CSVEDGQGGEKLFF. The chain uses TRBV29-1 and TRBJ1-4; possible D gene TRBD1, 5 bases. Trimming pared 0 bases from V and 8 bases from J, leaving 13 bases between. There are 14 residues in the CDR3. The V gene's germline CDR1 is SQVTM and CDR2 ANQGSEA.

This chain connects TRBV4-3 to TRBJ2-5; 7 bases align to TRBD2. The DNA end favors TRBJ2-7, so the J call may be wrong. The CDR3 extends over 15 amino acids. The germline CDR1 and CDR2 sequences are LGHNA and YSLEER. In DNA form, the CDR3 reads TGCGCCAGCAGCCAAGGATTAGCGGGCCTTTACGAGCAGTACTTC. Protein product: CASSQGLAGLYEQYF.

This clone was counted only a few times. The chain links TRBV25-1 to TRBJ2-1; D is perhaps TRBD1 (6 bases). V was clipped by 3 bases and J by 7 bases, with 13 bases between them. CDR3 length: 14 amino acids. From germline, CDR1 is MGHDK and CDR2 SYGVNS. The CDR3 DNA follows: TGTGCCAGCAGTGATATCAGGGGTGGGAATGAGCAGTTCTTC. It specifies CASSDIRGGNEQFF. The variable domain in full, completed from reference TRBV25-1 and TRBJ2-1, reads EADIYQTPRYLVIGTGKKITLECSQTMGHDKMYWYQQDPGMELHLIHYSYGVNSTEKGDLSSESTVSRIRTEHFPLTLESARPSHTSQYLCASSDIRGGNEQFFGPGTRLTVL.

The chain is built from TRBV5-1 and TRBJ2-1; 7 positions agree with TRBD2. V shed 1 base, J shed 7 bases, and the junction held 5 bases outside the gene matches. The CDR3 runs to 14 residues. CDR1 and CDR2 (germline): SGHRS, YFSETQ. CDR3 amino acids: CASSLTSALNEQFF. The DNA of the CDR3 is TGCGCCAGCAGCTTGACTAGCGCCCTAAATGAGCAGTTCTTC.

This chain connects TRBV28 to TRBJ2-7, with a tentative D call TRBD1 (6 bases). This CDR3 region has 12 residues. Trimming left V 8 bases short and J 3 bases short, with 11 bases between. The germline CDR1 and CDR2 sequences are MDHEN and SYDVKM. CDR3 nucleotides: TGTGCCAGCCGGGACACGCACTACGAGCAGTACTTC. It encodes CASRDTHYEQYF.

This chain uses TRBV9 with TRBJ1-1, with a weak D call TRBD1 (5 bases). Trimming removed 0 bases from V and 5 bases from J, with 8 bases in between. The germline V gene encodes CDR1 SGDLS and CDR2 YYNGEE. The CDR3 runs 13 residues. This CDR3 reads CASSVVEGTEAFF. The CDR3 DNA reads TGTGCCAGCAGCGTAGTGGAGGGGACTGAAGCTTTCTTT.